This section outlines one TCR beta chain sequence together with its context. Only a few counts were recorded for this clone. The clone's antigen remains unknown. No much larger clonotype is one base removed from it; base qualities were not supplied. Libraries were made using the immunoSEQ multiplex PCR assay. For the multiplex PCR, a mixture combining 60 forward primers for TCR Vbeta segments and 13 reverse primers for TCR Jbeta segments was used. Amplification of the CDR3 region of rearranged TCR beta genes was performed with a multiplex PCR assay on genomic DNA. The Illumina HiSeq System was used to sequence the amplified TCR beta libraries as 87-base-pair reads. From the authors' description of their analysis: Across the 600 to 700 repertoires, a later analysis counted approximately 75 million unique TCR beta chains, 9.5 million to 12 million of which were shared by at least two donors. To remove PCR and sequencing errors, raw reads were error-corrected and collapsed into unique sequences using a nearest-neighbor algorithm that merged closely related sequences. V, D and J gene segments were assigned by aligning CDR3 sequences to IMGT reference sequences. For a sequence to be retained, at least a six-nucleotide match to both a V gene segment and a J gene segment was required. A rearrangement counted as productive if the CDR3 had no stop codons and remained in frame with V and J, and every other rearrangement counted as non-productive. Following IMGT convention, CDR3 was defined as the stretch from the second conserved V-encoded cysteine up to the conserved J-encoded phenylalanine. In an earlier analysis of 500 to 650 of the donors, sequences lacking an unambiguous match to a single V gene segment were excluded. In an earlier analysis of about 590 of the donors, a V segment was called functional when productive rearrangements were above 56.7%, and segregating when the standard deviation between donors exceeded 5%. A statistical classification framework was developed to diagnose cytomegalovirus status using the catalog of TCR beta chain sequences. In a later analysis, TCR nucleotide sequences were compared against IMGT/GENE-DB human TR gene sequences so that V and J genes could be assigned. The TCRdist pipeline was used in a later analysis to assign CDR3 sequences and most-parsimonious VDJ recombination scenarios. In a later analysis, each TCR beta chain was defined by its CDR3 amino acid sequence together with its V-gene family, and reads without a unique V-gene family were excluded. A later analysis removed over 500 highly shared, low-generation-probability nucleotide sequences to deal with suspected cross-contamination and a sequencing artifact. For each public chain, a later analysis derived a clonal expansion index from normalized ranks of inferred template counts within each repertoire. In a later analysis, generation probabilities were computed using a VDJ recombination model fitted to out-of-frame rearrangements, and the results were checked against IGoR. In a later analysis, hypergeometric tests were used to score TCR-TCR, TCR-HLA and TCR-CMV co-occurrence, with a repertoire-size bias correction applied to TCR pairs. A later analysis estimated false discovery rates by permuting HLA or CMV assignments 20 times. In a later analysis, co-occurring TCRs were grouped with DBSCAN, and TCRdist sequence similarity was added when clustering was performed within HLA-allele-positive subsets. Repertoires with fewer than 30,000 or more than 120,000 public chains were left out of co-occurrence clustering, as were five repertoires with anomalous nucleotide sharing. TCRdb retrieved this table from immuneACCESS and kept in-frame rearrangements only. Not all clones are present; in checked studies, unresolved V genes account for under half, and no reason is known for the remainder. The DNA was the basis for D and trimming; V, J and clone size are from that table. This sample comprises about 250,000 clones, roughly 70% of them detected only once. The ten largest account for 2% to 2.5% of the sample.

The sample is drawn from a study of cytomegalovirus exposure and HLA in healthy donors (dated by TCRdb to 2017 to 2019). Regarding the complete study: According to an earlier analysis of around 600 of the donors, roughly 180 million T cells yielded over 100 million unique TCR beta sequences and about 300 Gb of sequence data. An early release covering more than 500 HLA-typed donors comprised 250 to 350 gigabases of sequencing data and around 86 million unique TCR sequences. Of the roughly 400 genotyped donors, approximately 83% fell in the genetic ancestry cluster associated with self-reported Caucasian donors. The study aimed to test whether signatures of past pathogen exposure could be identified by cataloging public T cell receptors. Using immunosequencing, the study profiled T cell repertoires from approximately 700 subjects and related those repertoires to cytomegalovirus serostatus. In addition to the first cohort of roughly 700 subjects, a separate validation cohort of under 150 different subjects was used. To predict cytomegalovirus infection status, the study combined high-throughput TCR immunosequencing, statistical association of individual TCRs with disease status, and machine learning. A later analysis re-examined previously published TCR beta repertoires from 610 or so donors and added high-resolution HLA genotyping to investigate patterns of TCR occurrence. Rather than using new phenotypic data, the later analysis identified candidate immune exposures from TCR beta sequences and from how often those sequences occurred across donors. An earlier analysis of around 580 of the donors used high-throughput TCR beta sequencing to judge whether each TCR beta V gene segment behaved as functional or pseudogenic. Donor age, sex, ethnicity and CMV serostatus were collected together with the repertoire data. Genome-wide SNP genotypes for about three fifths of the roughly 670 donors were used in a later genetic analysis, which treated that subset as a discovery cohort. All discovery cohort repertoires had been generated using a single sequencing platform. Both class I and class II loci were covered by HLA typing, at four-digit resolution. The number of donors typed differed by locus, with about 629-630 for A, B, C, DRB1 and DQB1, around 560 for DQA1, nearly 610 for DPA1, and some 440 for DPB1. Roughly five DR-DQ haplotypes were handled as single units for association and clustering because linkage in the cohort was strong. Among about 370 genotyped donors of the cohort, an average of approximately 240,000 unique TCR beta nucleotide sequences was sequenced per donor, of which about 18% were non-productive.

The study at large found these results: In vitro tests confirmed that a few of the cytomegalovirus-associated TCR beta chains recognize cytomegalovirus antigens. When HLA alleles, especially DR and DQ, strongly co-occurred, attributing TCR associations to individual alleles was difficult. Correlated functional status among segregating V segments might reflect linkage disequilibrium, but an unknown experimental factor could not be ruled out. In a later genetic analysis, fewer N-insertions in productive TCRs were reported among donors in an Asian-associated ancestry cluster than the roughly 700-donor mean. Because some donors lacked HLA typing at each locus, the association tests relied only on the typed subset. Most CMV-associated TCR beta chains appeared to be HLA-restricted in a later analysis, and the HLA associations seemed to be driven largely by CMV exposure. Presence/absence analyses assumed roughly uniform sequencing depth across donors, an assumption that may not hold. Because counts were too low, more than 15 rarely observed V segments, including chromosome 9 orphons, were excluded from the earlier analysis of 587 of the donors. A cluster of highly shared sequence variants was judged likely to represent a technical artifact of the sequencing pipeline. Some IMGT-functional V segments, including TRBV6-2 and TRBV6-3, could not be distinguished by the 87-base-pair reads and were therefore excluded. The classifier was reported to diagnose cytomegalovirus status with high specificity and sensitivity in both the original and validation cohorts. A later genetic analysis associated a missense DCLRE1C variant with V-gene and J-gene trimming of TCR beta chains, and an independent cohort replicated the association. Specific HLA alleles were associated with roughly 16,000 TCR beta sequences at a false discovery rate of 0.05 in a later analysis. Broadly in line with IMGT annotations, most TCR beta V segments showed up in productive rearrangements about 87% or about 30% of the time in an earlier analysis of approximately 600 of the donors. Immune exposure information for the cohort was limited to CMV serostatus. In a later analysis, several top co-occurrence clusters were reported to appear linked to parvovirus B19, influenza, CMV and Epstein-Barr virus. According to the authors, the approach could potentially be generalized to other disease states and immunological phenotypes. Only TCR beta chains were sequenced in this cohort, and the absence of alpha or paired-chain data limited detectable features. In a later analysis, TCR association rates were found to vary across HLA loci, with the most associated TCRs seen for DRB1 alleles and the fewest for HLA-C alleles. The study gave a list of about 150 TCR beta chains associated with cytomegalovirus. Most TCR sequences were observed very rarely across donors, whereas some public TCRs were present in many individuals. A further reported finding was that TCR beta sequences accurately predicted the HLA-A and HLA-B alleles for most subjects in the first cohort. In a later analysis, HLA-associated TCR beta chains showed more clonal expansion and lower generation probabilities than non-associated chains that were equally common.

The cohort was made up of approximately 700 healthy bone marrow donors. Cohort members were all nominally healthy when sampled, although unrecorded immune exposures were likely present. The donor tested CMV seronegative, placing the donor among the 350 or so seronegative members of the cohort. A peripheral blood sample was collected from each donor, and TCR beta sequencing was performed on peripheral blood mononuclear cells. The Qiagen DNeasy Blood Extraction Kit was used to extract genomic DNA from the blood cell samples. Its CDR3 holds 14 amino acids, cysteine through phenylalanine. Here the CDR3 DNA is all that survives: 42 bases in frame from base 1. V is cut by 0 bases and J by 4 bases, and the space between the germline ends is 10 bases. For CDR1 and CDR2, the germline V gene lists SGHRS and YFSETQ.

The chain uses TRBV5-1 and TRBJ2-5, with the D gene not clear enough to name. This TCR was recovered from a female donor in good health and CMV-seronegative. The sequenced material came from PBMCs. The CDR3 region: CASSLEFLAETQYF. Read as DNA, the sequence is TGCGCCAGCAGCTTGGAGTTTTTAGCAGAGACCCAGTACTTC.